These T cell receptor beta chains were read from a single sample in a study of vaccination effects on CD4 cells after COVID-19. No antigen is known for these receptors. Measured with immunoSEQ multiplex PCR; TCRdb has only the in-frame clones, and not every one. Found here are fewer than 85,000 clones, 60% to 85% of them singletons; the top ten hold roughly a tenth. Sample: CD4+ T cells from PBMCs cultured with SARS-CoV-2 spike peptides, taken before COVID-19 vaccination. Receptors were obtained from a human donor who received a COVID-19 vaccine. Both conserved end residues are part of each CDR3. The D gene is left open where the match is weak. Part of the rows lack a size; the others show once, few, many or a class for expanded clones.

J | D | size | V | CDR3 | DNA
TRBJ2-5 | NA | NA | TRBV14 | CASSQGLAQTETQYF | TGTGCCAGCAGCCAAGGCTTGGCGCAGACGGAGACCCAGTACTTC
TRBJ2-3 | NA | NA | TRBV7-2 | CASRLAWGSDTQYF | TGTGCCAGCAGATTAGCCTGGGGTTCGGATACGCAGTATTTT
TRBJ1-1 | TRBD1 | NA | TRBV7-9 | CASSTGQGNTEAFF | TGTGCCAGCAGCACAGGACAGGGAAACACTGAAGCTTTCTTT
TRBJ2-3 | NA | NA | TRBV5-1 | CASSLDRGTDTQYF | TGCGCCAGCAGCTTGGACAGGGGCACAGATACGCAGTATTTT
TRBJ2-3 | NA | NA | TRBV5-8 | CASPGTLRTDTQYF | TGTGCCTCCCCCGGGACACTACGCACAGATACGCAGTATTTT
TRBJ1-3 | NA | NA | TRBV6-4 | CASSEGVGNTIYF | TGTGCCAGCAGTGAAGGGGTAGGAAACACCATATATTTT
TRBJ2-3 | TRBD2 | NA | TRBV30 | CAWRTSGSDTQYF | TGTGCCTGGCGGACTAGCGGGTCAGATACGCAGTATTTT
TRBJ1-4 | NA | NA | TRBV11-2 | CASSLPGQEKLFF | TGTGCCAGCAGCTTACCTGGACAGGAAAAACTGTTTTTT
TRBJ2-2 | NA | NA | TRBV18 | CASSRDSFANTGELFF | TGTGCCAGCTCACGAGACAGTTTCGCGAACACCGGGGAGCTGTTTTTT
TRBJ1-1 | NA | NA | TRBV5-1 | CASSSGVGRETEAFF | TGCGCCAGCTCCTCGGGGGTGGGGAGGGAAACTGAAGCTTTCTTT
TRBJ1-2 | NA | NA | TRBV5-1 | CASSLQGPYGYTF | TGCGCCAGCAGCTTGCAGGGACCCTATGGCTACACCTTC
TRBJ1-1 | NA | NA | TRBV7-3 | CASSTGTAEAFF | TGTGCCAGCAGCACAGGGACGGCTGAAGCTTTCTTT
TRBJ1-3 | NA | few | TRBV6-6 | CASSSRVSRSGNTIYF | TGTGCCAGCAGTTCTCGTGTGAGCCGCTCTGGAAACACCATATATTTT
TRBJ2-4 | TRBD2 | NA | TRBV9 | CASSRLAGGTKNIQYF | TGTGCCAGCAGTCGACTAGCGGGGGGTACCAAAAACATTCAGTACTTC
TRBJ1-1 | NA | NA | TRBV10-1 | CASSVGQGKGTEAFF | TGCGCCAGCAGTGTTGGGCAGGGGAAAGGAACTGAAGCTTTCTTT
TRBJ2-4 | NA | NA | TRBV5-6 | CASSSTRTRNIQYF | TGTGCCAGCAGCTCGACCAGGACAAGGAACATTCAGTACTTC
TRBJ2-5 | NA | NA | TRBV5-1 | CASSLQETQYF | TGCGCCAGCAGCTTACAAGAGACCCAGTACTTC
TRBJ1-2 | NA | once | TRBV19 | CASRRALGYGYTF | TGTGCCAGTAGGCGGGCCCTAGGCTATGGCTACACCTTC
TRBJ1-2 | TRBD1 | NA | TRBV5-4 | CASRRPDREDYGYTF | TGTGCCAGCAGGCGTCCGGACAGGGAGGACTATGGCTACACCTTC
TRBJ1-1 | NA | NA | TRBV11-2 | CASSLWEGKATEAFF | TGTGCCAGCAGCTTATGGGAGGGGAAGGCCACTGAAGCTTTCTTT
TRBJ2-5 | TRBD2 | once | TRBV2 | CASKSGGGAGETQYF | TGTGCCAGCAAGTCAGGCGGGGGGGCGGGAGAGACCCAGTACTTC
TRBJ1-5 | NA | NA | TRBV27 | CASSIARGGAGQPQHF | TGTGCCAGCAGTATTGCCCGGGGGGGGGCGGGCCAGCCCCAGCATTTT
TRBJ1-2 | TRBD1 | NA | TRBV12-3/TRBV12-4 | CASSADRAIGYTF | TGTGCCAGCAGCGCGGACAGGGCGATTGGCTACACCTTC
TRBJ2-2 | TRBD1 | NA | TRBV3-1/TRBV3-2 | CASSTRQGLTGELFF | TGTGCCAGCAGTACACGACAGGGGTTAACCGGGGAGCTGTTTTTT
TRBJ2-3 | TRBD2 | NA | TRBV18 | CASSPRTSGGGDTQYF | TGTGCCAGCTCACCCCGGACTAGCGGGGGTGGGGATACGCAGTATTTT
TRBJ1-1 | NA | NA | TRBV25-1 | CASTKYGTREAFF | TGTGCCAGCACAAAATACGGGACTCGTGAAGCTTTCTTT
TRBJ1-1 | NA | NA | TRBV18 | CASSEGSGNTEAFF | TGTGCCAGCTCGGAGGGCTCGGGGAACACTGAAGCTTTCTTT
TRBJ1-2 | NA | NA | TRBV7-2 | CASSLLVSRGYTF | TGTGCCAGCAGCTTATTGGTATCTCGGGGCTACACCTTC
TRBJ1-2 | NA | NA | TRBV19 | CASSRGTRTSLTGYTF | TGTGCCAGTAGTCGGGGTACACGTACCTCCCTCACTGGCTACACCTTC
TRBJ2-2 | NA | few | TRBV2 | CASSELGDWWGAMNTGELFF | TGTGCCAGCAGTGAATTGGGGGACTGGTGGGGGGCGATGAACACCGGGGAGCTGTTTTTT
TRBJ2-3 | NA | NA | TRBV7-3 | CASSLTASTDTQYF | TGTGCCAGCAGCTTAACAGCTAGCACAGATACGCAGTATTTT
TRBJ1-2 | TRBD1 | few | TRBV10-3 | CAIRAQGSEAYGYTF | TGTGCCATCAGGGCACAGGGGTCGGAGGCCTATGGCTACACCTTC
TRBJ1-1 | TRBD1 | NA | TRBV6-1 | CASSEGVGRGPEAFF | TGTGCCAGCAGTGAAGGGGTGGGAAGGGGGCCTGAAGCTTTCTTT
TRBJ1-2 | TRBD1 | NA | TRBV5-4 | CASSLGRTGNGYTF | TGTGCCAGCAGCTTGGGACGGACAGGGAATGGCTACACCTTC
TRBJ2-3 | NA | NA | TRBV20-1 | CSASQIQSSTDTQYF | TGCAGTGCTAGTCAAATACAGTCTAGCACAGATACGCAGTATTTT
TRBJ2-1 | NA | few | TRBV9 | CASSVKTGRSHNEQFF | TGTGCCAGCAGCGTAAAGACAGGGAGGTCCCACAATGAGCAGTTCTTC
TRBJ1-2 | TRBD1 | once | TRBV3-1/TRBV3-2 | CASSQDRGYGYTF | TGTGCCAGCAGTCAGGACAGGGGCTATGGCTACACCTTC
TRBJ2-2 | NA | NA | TRBV7-3 | CASSPLGQNTGELFF | TGTGCCAGCAGCCCCCTCGGACAGAACACCGGGGAGCTGTTTTTT
TRBJ2-5 | NA | NA | TRBV2 | CASTPVGETQYF | TGTGCCAGCACCCCGGTTGGCGAGACCCAGTACTTC
TRBJ2-5 | NA | NA | TRBV2 | CASSIGPLSWGTQYF | TGTGCCAGCAGCATTGGACCACTCTCTTGGGGGACCCAGTACTTC
TRBJ2-2 | NA | NA | TRBV7-9 | CASSFGTDGELFF | TGTGCCAGCAGCTTCGGGACGGACGGGGAGCTGTTTTTT
TRBJ2-5 | TRBD2 | NA | TRBV5-1 | CASSLEPAGAEETQYF | TGCGCCAGCAGCTTGGAGCCAGCGGGAGCGGAAGAGACCCAGTACTTC
TRBJ1-2 | TRBD1 | once | TRBV6-6 | CASTTSTGGANYGYTF | TGTGCCAGCACCACCTCAACAGGGGGGGCTAACTATGGCTACACCTTC
TRBJ1-2 | NA | NA | TRBV6-5 | CASHTGSYGYTF | TGTGCCAGCCATACAGGGAGCTATGGCTACACCTTC
TRBJ2-1 | NA | NA | TRBV6-6 | CASSYPETIRNEQFF | TGTGCCAGCAGTTACCCAGAGACTATCCGCAATGAGCAGTTCTTC
TRBJ2-1 | NA | few | TRBV19 | CASSIARRVNEQFF | TGTGCCAGTAGTATTGCTAGGAGGGTCAATGAGCAGTTCTTC
TRBJ2-3 | NA | NA | TRBV27 | CASSFDPVKGAHQTDTQYF | TGTGCCAGCAGCTTTGACCCAGTGAAAGGCGCCCACCAGACAGATACGCAGTATTTT
TRBJ1-5 | NA | NA | TRBV7-2 | CASSLGGEVSNQPQHF | TGTGCCAGCAGCTTAGGAGGGGAAGTGAGCAATCAGCCCCAGCATTTT
TRBJ1-5 | NA | NA | TRBV19 | CASSIRRDQPQHF | TGTGCCAGTAGTATAAGGAGGGATCAGCCCCAGCATTTT
TRBJ2-1 | TRBD2 | NA | TRBV29-1 | CSSGWSSGNEQFF | TGCAGCTCCGGTTGGAGTAGCGGGAATGAGCAGTTCTTC
TRBJ2-1 | NA | NA | TRBV7-2 | CASSTFPGSVYGEQFF | TGTGCCAGCAGCACCTTCCCGGGTTCCGTCTATGGTGAGCAGTTCTTC
TRBJ1-1 | NA | NA | TRBV5-6 | CASSLKGVAEAFF | TGTGCCAGCAGCTTAAAAGGGGTAGCCGAAGCTTTCTTT
TRBJ2-3 | TRBD1 | once | TRBV6-5 | CASSYSGTGGTDTQYF | TGTGCCAGCAGTTATTCCGGGACAGGGGGCACAGATACGCAGTATTTT
TRBJ1-1 | NA | NA | TRBV5-1 | CASRVGHLTTEAFF | TGCGCCAGCAGGGTGGGACATCTGACCACTGAAGCTTTCTTT
TRBJ2-3 | NA | NA | TRBV27 | CASSPRWHSTDTQYF | TGTGCCAGCAGTCCCCGGTGGCACTCCACAGATACGCAGTATTTT
TRBJ2-5 | TRBD2 | NA | TRBV5-1 | CASSLGQGRATGSGTQYF | TGCGCCAGCAGCTTAGGACAAGGGAGGGCTACGGGATCGGGGACCCAGTACTTC
TRBJ2-3 | NA | NA | TRBV5-4 | CASSLGGVKNTQYF | TGTGCCAGCAGCTTGGGCGGGGTCAAAAATACGCAGTATTTT